Sequencing of this T cell receptor beta chain was carried out in a study of cytomegalovirus exposure and HLA in healthy donors. The primer mix had 60 Vbeta and 13 Jbeta primers. Repertoires were generated with immunoSEQ multiplex PCR, while TCRdb's copy carries only in-frame clones and drops some. Here the sample spans some 150,000 clones, 70% to 90% being singletons. Germline CDR1 is SGHDT and CDR2 is YYEEEE. This CDR3 has 13 residues. Between the trimmed V and J ends, which lost 1 base and 2 bases, there was a span of 6 bases. This clonotype originated in a man aged 35-49 years in good health and CMV-seronegative. This sequence joins TRBV5-6 and TRBJ2-5; D is unresolved. The sample comprised PBMCs. CDR3 protein: CASSLTEQETQYF. The DNA of the CDR3 is TGTGCCAGCAGCTTGACAGAGCAAGAGACCCAGTACTTC.